This T cell receptor (beta chain) was profiled in a study of blood T cell repertoires in COVID-19. This CDR3 has 14 residues. Germline V lookup: CDR1 MGHRA, CDR2 YSYEKL. The V and J ends lost 4 bases and 6 bases respectively, with 13 bases between them. TCRdb keeps only in-frame clones here, not all; method: immunoSEQ multiplex PCR. The data show 200,000 to 250,000 clones, more than 80% seen once. The TCR comes from a young woman in a cohort exposed to, infected with or recovered from COVID-19 (not recorded which). This chain connects TRBV4-1 to TRBJ2-1; D uncertain. The sample comprised PBMCs or T cells enriched from blood (not recorded which). The CDR3 DNA reads as TGCGCCAGCAGCCCTGCCGACCGGGTCAATGAGCAGTTCTTC. Protein sequence: CASSPADRVNEQFF.